Shown below are 20 T cell receptor beta chains from a single sample sequenced in a study of blood T cell repertoires in COVID-19. Sequencing was performed with immunoSEQ multiplex PCR; in TCRdb, only in-frame clones are kept and a portion is missing. The top ten hold over 2% of the sample, which has roughly 300,000 clones, about nine tenths seen once. Material: peripheral blood. Every receptor here comes from a young woman with COVID-19, enrolled during active disease.

This chain links TRBV19 with TRBJ1-4, with TRBD1 matching 10 bases. The CDR3 contains 16 residues. V lost 5 bases and J lost 6; bases outside the gene matches: 9. CDR1 LNHDA and CDR2 SQIVND come from the germline V gene (reference sequence). The CDR3: CASSPQRDRGDEKLFF. The CDR3 DNA reads TGTGCCAGTAGTCCTCAACGGGACAGGGGTGATGAAAAACTGTTTTTT.

The chain joins TRBV4-2 to TRBJ1-1; no reliable D call. Germline loops: CDR1 LGHNA, CDR2 YNFKEQ. Trimming cost V 0 bases and J 3 bases, with 20 bases left between them. The CDR3 runs to 18 residues. CDR3 residues: CASSQESGSVTRHTEAFF. The CDR3 DNA sequence: TGTGCCAGCAGCCAAGAATCGGGGTCGGTTACGCGGCACACTGAAGCTTTCTTT.

The chain carries TRBV7-9 and TRBJ2-7, with 10 bases that match TRBD2. Per germline, CDR1 SEHNR and CDR2 FQNEAQ (reference sequence). The ends lost 5 bases at V and 3 bases at J; junction bases unmatched: 10. The CDR3 sequence is 16 residues long. This CDR3 reads CASSTPKLAGVYEQYF. As DNA, the CDR3 is TGTGCCAGCAGCACCCCCAAGCTAGCGGGAGTCTACGAGCAGTACTTC. Drawing the rest from reference TRBV7-9 and TRBJ2-7, the complete variable domain is DTGVSQNPRHKITKRGQNVTFRCDPISEHNRLYWYRQTLGQGPEFLTYFQNEAQLEKSRLLSDRFSAERPKGSFSTLEIQRTEQGDSAMYLCASSTPKLAGVYEQYFGPGTRLTVT.

This clone appeared a single time. The J gene is TRBJ2-3, the V gene TRBV11-2; TRBD1 might be the D (7 bases). CDR3 length equals 14 residues. Germline-derived CDR1 and CDR2 are SGHAT and FQNNGV. Trimming removed 6 bases at V and 4 bases at J, with 14 bases between. CDR3 residues: CASRYRGGADTQYF. In DNA, the CDR3 is TGTGCCAGCAGGTACAGGGGAGGTGCAGATACGCAGTATTTT.

The count of this clone is one. This rearrangement joins TRBV15 to TRBJ2-1; D is perhaps TRBD2 (6 bases). Trimming left V 4 bases short and J 8 bases short, with 12 bases between. The CDR3 sequence is 13 residues long. CDR1 is LNHNV, CDR2 YYDKDF, per germline (reference sequence). The CDR3 spells CATSIPLADEQFF. The CDR3 nucleotides are TGTGCCACCAGCATTCCCTTAGCGGATGAGCAGTTCTTC.

This rearrangement joins TRBV28 to TRBJ2-7, with TRBD2 matching 11 bases. Trimming at V came to 4 bases and at J to 2 bases, leaving 7 bases not matched to a gene. The CDR3 covers 16 residues. Germline assignment: CDR1 MDHEN and CDR2 SYDVKM. The CDR3 sequence is CASSSRLAGTPYEQYF. The CDR3 region has the DNA TGTGCCAGCAGTTCCCGACTAGCGGGAACCCCCTACGAGCAGTACTTC. The full variable domain, with the rest looked up from reference TRBV28 and TRBJ2-7, is DVKVTQSSRYLVKRTGEKVFLECVQDMDHENMFWYRQDPGLGLRLIYFSYDVKMKEKGDIPEGYSVSREKKERFSLILESASTNQTSMYLCASSSRLAGTPYEQYFGPGTRLTVT.

The gene calls are TRBV27 and TRBJ1-4, with D unclear. From germline, CDR1 is MNHEY and CDR2 SMNVEV (reference sequence). Deletions cut 4 bases from V and 8 bases from J, with 14 bases between. The CDR3 is made up of 14 amino acids. DNA for the CDR3: TGTGCCAGCAGTTCCCGTGGAGTAAGGGAAAAACTGTTTTTT. Translation: CASSSRGVREKLFF. Looking up the rest from reference TRBV27 and TRBJ1-4 gives the full variable domain: EAQVTQNPRYLITVTGKKLTVTCSQNMNHEYMSWYRQDPGLGLRQIYYSMNVEVTDKGDVPEGYKVSRKEKRNFPLILESPSPNQTSLYFCASSSRGVREKLFFGSGTQLSVL.

The chain carries TRBV7-3 and TRBJ2-1, with D maybe TRBD1 (6 bases). Germline lookup yields CDR1 SGHTA and CDR2 FQGTGA. This CDR3 contains 14 residues. V lost 2 bases and J lost 5, with 10 bases in between. CDR3 in amino acids: CASSLGTPNNEQFF. The CDR3 DNA sequence: TGTGCCAGCAGCTTAGGGACACCTAACAATGAGCAGTTCTTC.

On this clone: One junction end does not reproduce the germline sequence, and a read error may be involved. The rearrangement links TRBV5-1 to TRBJ2-2, with D perhaps TRBD2 (6 bases). Germline V CDR1 and CDR2: SGHRS, YFSETQ. CDR3 length equals 15 residues. CDR3 amino acids: CVSSLEGPDTGELFF. In DNA, the CDR3 is TGCGTCAGCAGCTTGGAGGGGCCTGACACCGGGGAGCTGTTTTTT. The variable domain in full, with the rest retrieved from reference TRBV5-1 and TRBJ2-2, is KAGVTQTPRYLIKTRGQQVTLSCSPISGHRSVSWYQQTPGQGLQFLFEYFSETQRNKGNFPGRFSGRQFSNSRSEMNVSTLELGDSALYLCVSSLEGPDTGELFFGEGSRLTVL.

The J gene is TRBJ1-3, the V gene TRBV28, with TRBD1 matching over 8 bases. V dropped 3 bases and J dropped 4; count of bases not matched to a gene: 11. Germline loops: CDR1 MDHEN, CDR2 SYDVKM. This CDR3 has 17 residues. DNA of the CDR3: TGTGCCAGCAGTTTGCCCAGGGACAGGCTGGGGGGAAACACCATATATTTT. This gives the protein CASSLPRDRLGGNTIYF.

The J gene is TRBJ2-2, the V gene TRBV10-3; 8 bases agree with TRBD2. The germline V gene has CDR1 ENHRY and CDR2 SYGVKD. CDR3 length: 16 residues. Trimming removed 0 bases from V and 3 bases from J; junction bases left unmatched: 3. The CDR3 is CAISESQLADTGELFF. Written as DNA, the CDR3 is TGTGCCATCAGTGAGTCGCAACTAGCGGACACCGGGGAGCTGTTTTTT.

This clone was found once. The rearrangement links TRBV6-5 to TRBJ2-7; 8 bases match TRBD1. The CDR3 consists of 15 residues. Trimming took 6 bases from V and 3 from J; bases not matched to a gene: 10. Germline CDR1 MNHEY, CDR2 SVGAGI. Here the CDR3 reads CASRTSDRVIYEQYF. The CDR3 DNA sequence: TGTGCCAGCAGGACCTCGGACAGGGTAATCTACGAGCAGTACTTC.

In DNA form, the CDR3 reads TGTGCCAGCAGCGCGACTAGCGGGAGGCGGGGCGAGCAGTACTTC. Protein product: CASSATSGRRGEQYF. The V and J genes are TRBV5-4 and TRBJ2-7; 13 nucleotides align to TRBD2. Per germline, CDR1 SGHNT and CDR2 YYREEE (reference sequence). This CDR3 has 15 residues. V was pared by 4 bases and J by 6 bases, with 7 bases of the junction left unmatched.

J is TRBJ2-3 and V is TRBV19, with D possibly being TRBD2 (5 bases). This CDR3 region has 13 residues. V was trimmed by 5 bases and J by 4 bases, leaving 10 bases between them. Germline CDR1 is LNHDA and CDR2 is SQIVND (reference sequence). The DNA for the CDR3 is TGTGCCAGTAGTGGCGGACTCCCAGATACGCAGTATTTT. Translated: CASSGGLPDTQYF.

This clone has a handful of counts. The chain is built from TRBV6-4 and TRBJ1-2; TRBD1 matches 8 bases. The CDR3 totals 14 residues. Germline lookup yields CDR1 MRHNA and CDR2 SNTAGT. V trimming: 0 bases; J trimming: 6 bases; junction bases outside the gene matches: 3. Written as DNA, the CDR3 is TGTGCCAGCAGTGACTCGGGGACAGGCGATGGCTACACCTTC. Protein product: CASSDSGTGDGYTF.

The rearrangement joins TRBV6-5 to TRBJ1-6; TRBD1 might be the D (6 bases). The CDR3 is 12 amino acids. The germline V gene has CDR1 MNHEY and CDR2 SVGAGI. Trimming stripped 10 bases from V and 9 bases from J, with 13 bases between. The CDR3: CATLRDTSPLHF. The CDR3 bases are TGTGCCACACTTCGGGACACTTCACCCCTCCACTTT.

The V call is TRBV4-2, the J call TRBJ2-3; a possible D gene is TRBD2 (6 bases). V lost 4 bases and J lost 3, with 17 bases in between. This CDR3 comprises 16 residues. Germline loops: CDR1 LGHNA, CDR2 YNFKEQ. CDR3 loop: CASSLGPAGSTDTQYF. The CDR3 DNA sequence: TGTGCCAGCAGCCTCGGACCAGCGGGTTCTACAGATACGCAGTATTTT.

The table lists this clone with a count of one. The chain uses TRBV18 and TRBJ1-4; TRBD1 is a possible D gene (6 bases). The CDR3 length is 14 residues. V gave up 5 bases and J gave up 5 bases, with 12 bases separating them. CDR1 and CDR2 from the germline V gene are KGHSH and LQKENI. CDR3 sequence (DNA): TGTGCCAGCTCAGCCAAGCAGGGGAATGAAAAACTGTTTTTT. Protein product: CASSAKQGNEKLFF.

This chain links TRBV7-8 with TRBJ2-4; tentatively, D is TRBD1 (6 bases). Germline CDR1 reads SGHVS; CDR2 reads FQNEAQ. Trimming shortened V by 5 bases and J by 0 bases, and 20 bases separated the two germline ends. CDR3 length: 18 amino acids. The CDR3 DNA sequence: TGTGCCAGCAGCCTCCCCAGGGGATTAACGCTAGCCAAAAACATTCAGTACTTC. Its translation is CASSLPRGLTLAKNIQYF.

As concerns this clone: Other DNA sequences of this sample code for an identical CDR3. The chain combines TRBV3-1 (or the pseudogene TRBV3-2) with TRBJ2-1, with 11 bases aligning to TRBD2. Germline CDR1 LGHDT, CDR2 YNNKEL (reference sequence). This CDR3 spans 15 amino acids. V trimming: 1 base; J trimming: 6 bases; junction bases outside the gene matches: 2. The CDR3 coding sequence is TGTGCCAGCAGCCAAGGACTAGCGGGAAGCAATGAGCAGTTCTTC. This sequence encodes CASSQGLAGSNEQFF.